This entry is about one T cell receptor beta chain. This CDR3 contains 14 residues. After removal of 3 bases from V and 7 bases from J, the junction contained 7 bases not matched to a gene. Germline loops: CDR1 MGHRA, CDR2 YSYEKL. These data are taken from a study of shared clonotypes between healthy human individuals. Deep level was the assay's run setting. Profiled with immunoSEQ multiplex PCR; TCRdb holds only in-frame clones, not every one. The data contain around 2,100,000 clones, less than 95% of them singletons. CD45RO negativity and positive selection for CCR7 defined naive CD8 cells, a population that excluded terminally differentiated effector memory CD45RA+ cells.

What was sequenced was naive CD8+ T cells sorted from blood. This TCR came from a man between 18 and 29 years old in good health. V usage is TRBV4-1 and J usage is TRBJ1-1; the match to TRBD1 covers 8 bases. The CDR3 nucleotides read TGCGCCAGCAGCCACGGACCGGGACAGGTTGAAGCTTTCTTT. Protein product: CASSHGPGQVEAFF.